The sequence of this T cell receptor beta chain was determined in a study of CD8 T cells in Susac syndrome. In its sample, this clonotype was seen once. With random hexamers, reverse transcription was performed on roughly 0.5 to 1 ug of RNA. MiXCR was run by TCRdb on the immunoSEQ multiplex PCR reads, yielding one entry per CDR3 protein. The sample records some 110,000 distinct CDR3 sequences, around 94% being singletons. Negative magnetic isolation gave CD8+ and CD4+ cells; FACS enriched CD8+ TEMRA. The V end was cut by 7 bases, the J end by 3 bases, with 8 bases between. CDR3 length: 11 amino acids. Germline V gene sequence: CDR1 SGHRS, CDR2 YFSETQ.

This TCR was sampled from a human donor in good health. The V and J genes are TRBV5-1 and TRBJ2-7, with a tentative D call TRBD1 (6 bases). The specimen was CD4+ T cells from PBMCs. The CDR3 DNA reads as TGCGCCAGCCGGGACAACTACGAGCAGTACTTC. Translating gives CASRDNYEQYF.